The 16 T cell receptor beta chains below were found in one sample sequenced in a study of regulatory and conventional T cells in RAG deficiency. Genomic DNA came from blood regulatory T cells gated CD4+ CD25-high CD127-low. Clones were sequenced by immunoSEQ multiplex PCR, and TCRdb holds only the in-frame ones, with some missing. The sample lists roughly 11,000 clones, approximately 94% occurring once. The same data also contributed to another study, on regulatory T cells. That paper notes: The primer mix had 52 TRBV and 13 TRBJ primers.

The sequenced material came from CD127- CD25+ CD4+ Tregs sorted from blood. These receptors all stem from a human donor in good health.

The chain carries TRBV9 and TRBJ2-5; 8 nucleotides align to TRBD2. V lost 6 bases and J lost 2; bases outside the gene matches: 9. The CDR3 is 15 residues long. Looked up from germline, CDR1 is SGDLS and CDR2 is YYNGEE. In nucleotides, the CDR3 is TGTGCCAGCACTTTAGGCGGGGGGTATCAAGAGACCCAGTACTTC. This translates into CASTLGGGYQETQYF.

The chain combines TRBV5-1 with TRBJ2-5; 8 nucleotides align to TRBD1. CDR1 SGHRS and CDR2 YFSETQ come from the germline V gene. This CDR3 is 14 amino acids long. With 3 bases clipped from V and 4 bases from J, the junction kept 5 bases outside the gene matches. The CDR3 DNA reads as TGCGCCAGCAGCTCGATAACAGGGGGAGAGACCCAGTACTTC. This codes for CASSSITGGETQYF.

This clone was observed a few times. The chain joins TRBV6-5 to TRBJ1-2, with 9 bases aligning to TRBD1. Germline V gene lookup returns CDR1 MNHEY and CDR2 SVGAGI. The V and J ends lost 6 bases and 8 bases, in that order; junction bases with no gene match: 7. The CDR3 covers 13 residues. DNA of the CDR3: TGTGCCAGCAGCCCGGGACAGGGAGGGGGCTACACCTTC. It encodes CASSPGQGGGYTF.

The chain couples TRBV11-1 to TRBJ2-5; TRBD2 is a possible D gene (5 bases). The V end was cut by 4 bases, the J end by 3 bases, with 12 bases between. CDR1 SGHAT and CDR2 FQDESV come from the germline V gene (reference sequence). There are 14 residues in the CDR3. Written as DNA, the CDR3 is TGTGCCAGCAGCTCGTTCGGGCGGGAAGAGACCCAGTACTTC. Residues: CASSSFGREETQYF.

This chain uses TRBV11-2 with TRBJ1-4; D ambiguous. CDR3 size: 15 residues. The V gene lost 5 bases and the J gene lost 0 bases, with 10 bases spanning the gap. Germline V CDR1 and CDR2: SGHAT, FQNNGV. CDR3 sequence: CASSLAIATNEKLFF. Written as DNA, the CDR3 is TGTGCCAGCAGCCTTGCAATAGCAACTAATGAAAAACTGTTTTTT.

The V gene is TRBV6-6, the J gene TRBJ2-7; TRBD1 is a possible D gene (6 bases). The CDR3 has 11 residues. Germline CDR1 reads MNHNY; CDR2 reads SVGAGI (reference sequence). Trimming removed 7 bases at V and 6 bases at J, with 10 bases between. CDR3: CASNQGGEQYF. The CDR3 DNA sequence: TGTGCCAGCAACCAAGGGGGCGAGCAGTACTTC.

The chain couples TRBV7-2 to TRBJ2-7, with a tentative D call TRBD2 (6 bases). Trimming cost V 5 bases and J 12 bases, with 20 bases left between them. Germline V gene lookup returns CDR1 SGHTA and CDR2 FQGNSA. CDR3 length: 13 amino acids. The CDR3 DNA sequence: TGTGCCAGCAGCCCCCCTGGGGGGACTCCGCCGTACTTC. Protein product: CASSPPGGTPPYF.

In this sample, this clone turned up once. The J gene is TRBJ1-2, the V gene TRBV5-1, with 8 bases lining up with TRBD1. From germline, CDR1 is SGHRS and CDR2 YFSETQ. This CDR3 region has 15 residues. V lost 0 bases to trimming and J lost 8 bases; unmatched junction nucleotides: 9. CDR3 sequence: CASSLASGGLSGYTF. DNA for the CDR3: TGCGCCAGCAGCTTGGCCTCAGGGGGCCTATCCGGCTACACCTTC.

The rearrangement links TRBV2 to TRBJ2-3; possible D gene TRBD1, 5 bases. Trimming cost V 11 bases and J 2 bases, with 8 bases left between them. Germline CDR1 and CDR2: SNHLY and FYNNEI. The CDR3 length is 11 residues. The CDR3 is CADRSTDTQYF. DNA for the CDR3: TGTGCCGACAGATCCACAGATACGCAGTATTTT.

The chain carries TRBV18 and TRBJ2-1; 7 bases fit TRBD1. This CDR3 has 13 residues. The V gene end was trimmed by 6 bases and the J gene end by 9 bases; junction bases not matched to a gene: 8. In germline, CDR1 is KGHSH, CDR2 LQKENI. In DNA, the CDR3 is TGTGCCAGCTCCCATACAGGGGATACTGAGCAGTTCTTC. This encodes CASSHTGDTEQFF.

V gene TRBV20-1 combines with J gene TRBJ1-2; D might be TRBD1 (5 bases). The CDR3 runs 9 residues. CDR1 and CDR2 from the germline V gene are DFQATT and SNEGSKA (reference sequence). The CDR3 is CRGGYGYTF. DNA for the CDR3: TGCAGGGGGGGGTATGGCTACACCTTC.

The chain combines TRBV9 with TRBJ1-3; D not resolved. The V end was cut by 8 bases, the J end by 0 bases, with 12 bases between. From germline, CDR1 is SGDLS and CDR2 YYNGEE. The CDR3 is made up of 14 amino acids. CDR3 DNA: TGTGCCAGAAGGGAGGCCGACTCTGGAAACACCATATATTTT. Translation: CARREADSGNTIYF.

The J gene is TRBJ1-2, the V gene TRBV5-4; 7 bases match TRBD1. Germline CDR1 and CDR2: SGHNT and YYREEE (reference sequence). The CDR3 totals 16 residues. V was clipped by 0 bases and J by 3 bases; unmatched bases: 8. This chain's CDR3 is CASSLGGGQTYYGYTF. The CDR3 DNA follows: TGTGCCAGCAGCTTGGGAGGGGGACAGACATACTATGGCTACACCTTC.

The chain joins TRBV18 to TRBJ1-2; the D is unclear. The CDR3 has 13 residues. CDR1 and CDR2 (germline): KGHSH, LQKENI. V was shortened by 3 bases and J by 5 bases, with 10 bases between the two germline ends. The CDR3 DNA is TGTGCCAGCTCACCGGGCGCAGATTATGGCTACACCTTC. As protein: CASSPGADYGYTF.

The CDR3 region has the DNA TGTGCCAGCAGCAAAGTTGAGGTCTCCTACGAGCAGTACTTC. It codes for CASSKVEVSYEQYF. This sequence joins TRBV21-1 and TRBJ2-7; TRBD2 is the table's D call and was not checked against the DNA. TRBV21-1 is recorded as a pseudogene. The CDR3 covers 14 residues.

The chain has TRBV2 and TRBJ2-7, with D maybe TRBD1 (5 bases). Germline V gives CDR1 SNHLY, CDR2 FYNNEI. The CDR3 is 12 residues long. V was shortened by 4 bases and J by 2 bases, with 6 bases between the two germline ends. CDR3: CASSGRAYEQYF. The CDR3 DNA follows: TGTGCCAGCAGTGGCAGGGCCTACGAGCAGTACTTC.